This T cell receptor beta chain was sequenced for a study of CD8 T cells in ankylosing spondylitis. Generation of TCR beta libraries employed quantitative 5'-RACE incorporating molecular barcodes. TCRdb reanalysed the 5' RACE reads using MiXCR and keeps one entry per CDR3 protein. The table records 800,000 to 900,000 distinct CDR3 sequences, over 9.5% of them present only once. Study observations and caveats: As for the disease-linked clones, they showed a CD8+ phenotype and occurred at relatively low frequencies in peripheral blood. Clones linked to disease were reported to show significant enrichment in matched ankylosing spondylitis synovial fluid. Reactive arthritis synovial fluid and blood were previously reported to contain some motif variants. Eight highly homologous variants formed a TCR beta motif that appeared characteristic of ankylosing spondylitis blood.

The V gene lost 2 bases and the J gene lost 4 bases, with 13 bases spanning the gap. Germline lookup yields CDR1 MNHEY and CDR2 SVGAGI. The CDR3 has 15 amino acids. This clonotype was counted only a few times. The target antigen is unknown. Sequences were obtained from blood, either unsorted or a sorted T cell fraction (not recorded which). The TCR originated in a male donor with ankylosing spondylitis. V and J are TRBV6-5 and TRBJ2-3; weak D call: TRBD2 (6 bases). Here the CDR3 reads CASSYRGGASDTQYF. Written as DNA, the CDR3 is TGTGCCAGCAGTTACCGAGGCGGGGCCTCAGATACGCAGTATTTT.